The clone carrying this TCR beta chain showed up just once. What it recognizes is unknown. The data were produced by immunoSEQ multiplex PCR, yet TCRdb's version contains in-frame clones alone and is incomplete. The sample has 100,000 or so clones; roughly 94% are singletons. Trimming removed 2 bases at V and 6 bases at J, with 10 bases between. CDR3 length: 13 amino acids. Per the germline V gene, CDR1 is KGHSH and CDR2 is LQKENI. This entry is derived from a study of siplizumab effects on memory and regulatory T cells. Findings and caveats of the study: Siplizumab conditions gave an average of about 70% Treg-derived mappable alloreactive CD4+ clones, versus about 30% for controls.

The sample was non-Treg CD4+ T cells sorted from blood. The V gene is TRBV18, the J gene TRBJ1-2, with D uncertain. The receptor comes from a human donor in good health. The CDR3 reads CASSPKAGHGYTF. The CDR3 nucleotides are TGTGCCAGCTCACCAAAGGCAGGTCATGGCTACACCTTC.